Presented here are 29 T cell receptor beta chains from one specimen sequenced in a study of blood T cell repertoires in COVID-19. Assay: immunoSEQ multiplex PCR; the TCRdb copy retains only in-frame clones and omits some. The sample has 150,000 to 200,000 clones, roughly 87% seen once; the top ten hold 2% to 2.5%. Material: PBMCs or T cells enriched from blood (not recorded which). The receptors shown here come from a woman aged 25-40 years who had recovered from COVID-19.

The rearrangement links TRBV5-4 to TRBJ2-5; possibly TRBD2 for D (6 bases). Deletions cut 0 bases from V and 3 bases from J, with 9 bases between. Germline V lookup: CDR1 SGHNT, CDR2 YYREEE (reference sequence). CDR3 length: 14 amino acids. CDR3 in DNA: TGTGCCAGCAGCTTGGTGACTAGTAAAGAGACCCAGTACTTC. It specifies CASSLVTSKETQYF.

The chain uses TRBV5-1 and TRBJ2-2; 10 bases fit TRBD1. Germline V lookup: CDR1 SGHRS, CDR2 YFSETQ. The CDR3 runs to 17 residues. The J segment lost 3 bases and the V segment lost 2 bases, leaving 7 bases of the junction unmatched. The CDR3 reads CASSLGGQGPDTGELFF. CDR3 nucleotide sequence: TGCGCCAGCAGCTTAGGGGGACAGGGGCCGGACACCGGGGAGCTGTTTTTT.

The chain couples TRBV15 to TRBJ1-6, with D possibly matching TRBD1 (6 bases). V dropped 0 bases and J dropped 9 bases, with 15 bases sitting between them. The CDR3 is 16 residues long. CDR1 and CDR2 from the germline V gene are LNHNV and YYDKDF (reference sequence). The CDR3 nucleotides read TGTGCCACCAGCAGAGATCCGGCAGGGGAAGGTTCACCCCTCCACTTT. This gives the protein CATSRDPAGEGSPLHF.

The V and J genes are TRBV7-9 and TRBJ2-3, with D tentatively TRBD2 (6 bases). The CDR3 spans 19 residues. Looked up from germline, CDR1 is SEHNR and CDR2 is FQNEAQ (reference sequence). Trimming removed 2 bases at V and 3 bases at J, with 24 bases between. In nucleotides, the CDR3 is TGTGCCAGCAGCTTATGGCTCCTACGAAACGGGAGACTAACAGATACGCAGTATTTT. Its protein product is CASSLWLLRNGRLTDTQYF.

The chain carries TRBV6-2 or TRBV6-3 and TRBJ2-7; 12 bases align to TRBD2. Germline V CDR1 and CDR2: MNHEY, SVGEGT. CDR3 length equals 15 residues. Trimming took 5 bases from V and 5 from J; bases not matched to a gene: 7. CDR3 coding DNA: TGTGCCAGCAGTCCCCCTAGCGGGGGGGCTCACGAGCAGTACTTC. Its protein is CASSPPSGGAHEQYF.

The CDR3 here is CASSTAGFNTEAFF. CDR3 bases: TGTGCCAGCAGCACCGCGGGATTTAACACTGAAGCTTTCTTT. The V and J genes are TRBV9 and TRBJ1-1; D remains unclear. CDR3 length: 14 residues. CDR1 and CDR2 (germline): SGDLS, YYNGEE. Between the trimmed V and J ends, which lost 4 bases and 2 bases, there was a span of 12 bases.

The chain carries TRBV5-1 and TRBJ1-2; 8 nucleotides match TRBD1. The CDR3 is 13 residues long. V was pared by 3 bases and J by 7 bases, with 5 bases of the junction left unmatched. Germline CDR1 and CDR2: SGHRS and YFSETQ. The CDR3 sequence: CASSSFDRGGYTF. The CDR3 bases are TGCGCCAGCAGCTCTTTCGACAGGGGTGGCTACACCTTC.

This clone appeared once. The rearrangement joins TRBV6-5 to TRBJ2-1; no clear D. Germline V gives CDR1 MNHEY, CDR2 SVGAGI. V dropped 6 bases and J dropped 5 bases, with 14 bases sitting between them. This CDR3 comprises 14 residues. CDR3 DNA sequence: TGTGCCAGCAGCTTTTCTGGGCCCCACAATGAGCAGTTCTTC. Protein sequence: CASSFSGPHNEQFF.

This clone showed up just once. The rearrangement joins TRBV19 to TRBJ2-7; TRBD2 matches at 14 bases. Germline CDR1 and CDR2: LNHDA and SQIVND (reference sequence). The CDR3 contains 13 residues. V trimming: 6 bases; J trimming: 9 bases; junction bases outside the gene matches: 4. CDR3 loop: CASSGTSGGGQYF. Here the CDR3 DNA reads TGTGCCAGTAGCGGGACTAGCGGGGGAGGGCAGTACTTC.

The V and J genes are TRBV10-3 and TRBJ2-7; 7 bases are a match to TRBD1. CDR1 is ENHRY, CDR2 SYGVKD, per germline. The CDR3 spans 14 residues. The junction had 9 bases not matched to a gene; V was cut back by 5 bases and J by 5 bases. For the CDR3, the DNA is TGTGCCATCAGTAACCGACAGGGTATGCACGAGCAGTACTTC. Its translation is CAISNRQGMHEQYF.

The chain uses TRBV24-1 and TRBJ1-2; 8 nucleotides agree with TRBD1. The CDR3 covers 15 residues. Germline loops: CDR1 KGHDR, CDR2 SFDVKD. V lost 4 bases to trimming and J lost 8 bases; unmatched junction nucleotides: 11. This CDR3 is CATSDPGQAAAGYTF. In DNA form, the CDR3 reads TGTGCCACCAGTGACCCGGGACAGGCCGCGGCCGGCTACACCTTC.

The chain has TRBV6-2 or TRBV6-3 and TRBJ1-5; TRBD1 might be the D (5 bases). This CDR3 contains 14 residues. V was pared by 2 bases and J by 5 bases, with 10 bases between. Germline CDR1 MNHEY, CDR2 SVGEGT. Written as DNA, the CDR3 is TGTGCCAGCAGTTACCTGGGGCCCGATCAGCCCCAGCATTTT. Translation: CASSYLGPDQPQHF.

The gene calls are TRBV7-2 and TRBJ1-2; 10 positions agree with TRBD1. Germline CDR1 SGHTA, CDR2 FQGNSA. Unmatched junction bases numbered 8, after V lost 5 bases and J lost 2 bases. This CDR3 is 16 amino acids long. The CDR3 reads CASSPVSGQGNYGYTF. In DNA form, the CDR3 reads TGTGCCAGCAGCCCCGTCTCGGGACAGGGGAACTATGGCTACACCTTC.

The chain joins TRBV24-1 to TRBJ2-7; D call uncertain. In germline, CDR1 is KGHDR, CDR2 SFDVKD. Trimming shortened V by 0 bases and J by 3 bases, and 11 bases separated the two germline ends. This CDR3 contains 15 residues. The CDR3 region has the DNA TGTGCCACCAGTGATTTGCCACCCTATCACTACGAGCAGTACTTC. It yields the protein CATSDLPPYHYEQYF.

The genes are TRBV25-1 and TRBJ2-1, with 7 positions matching TRBD1. The CDR3 covers 16 residues. CDR1 and CDR2 (germline): MGHDK, SYGVNS. After removal of 3 bases from V and 4 bases from J, the junction contained 9 bases not matched to a gene. CDR3 in amino acids: CASSDPGTAKYNEQFF. The CDR3 region has the DNA TGTGCCAGCAGTGACCCCGGGACAGCAAAATACAATGAGCAGTTCTTC.

CDR3 DNA: TGTGCCAGCAGTGTCGGGACAGTTAATCAGCCCCAGCATTTT. Its protein is CASSVGTVNQPQHF. The J gene is TRBJ1-5, the V gene TRBV3-1 (or the pseudogene TRBV3-2), with TRBD1 identical over 7 bases. The germline gives CDR1 LGHDT, CDR2 YNNKEL (reference sequence). V shed 6 bases and J 4 bases; nucleotides not matched to a gene: 6. The length of the CDR3 is 14 residues.

The sample holds a few counts of this clone. The CDR3 reads CASSQAQGSPLHF. In DNA form, the CDR3 reads TGCGCCAGCAGCCAAGCACAGGGCTCACCCCTCCACTTT. The chain uses TRBV4-3 and TRBJ1-6; TRBD1 might be the D (6 bases). CDR3 size: 13 residues. The germline V and J ends were trimmed by 1 base and 10 bases, with 8 bases remaining between them. Germline CDR1 is LGHNA and CDR2 is YSLEER.

About this clone itself: One base separates it from a far larger clone, so it is likely a read error. This rearrangement joins TRBV9 to TRBJ1-5; D is undetermined. This CDR3 region has 14 residues. V shed 3 bases and J shed 0 bases, with 7 bases lying between them. Germline-derived CDR1 and CDR2 are SGDLS and YYNGEE. CDR3: CASSGGYSNQPQHF. The CDR3 DNA is TGTGCCAGCAGCGGAGGGTATAGCAATCAGCCCCAGCATTTT.

V usage is TRBV3-1 (or the pseudogene TRBV3-2) and J usage is TRBJ2-3; 8 positions match TRBD2. The J segment lost 6 bases and the V segment lost 3 bases, leaving 8 bases of the junction unmatched. CDR3 length: 15 amino acids. Germline V gene sequence: CDR1 LGHDT, CDR2 YNNKEL (reference sequence). CDR3 DNA sequence: TGTGCCAGCAGCCACGGGACTAGAGGCCCCGATACGCAGTATTTT. Amino acids: CASSHGTRGPDTQYF.

This chain connects TRBV11-3 to TRBJ2-3; D may be TRBD2 (5 bases). V lost 1 base to trimming and J lost 0 bases, with 11 bases between them. CDR3 length equals 16 residues. Germline CDR1 is SGHNT and CDR2 is YENEEA. The CDR3 DNA reads TGTGCCAGCAGCTTAGTCGCGGGCTCTAGCACAGATACGCAGTATTTT. The encoded protein is CASSLVAGSSTDTQYF.

The chain joins TRBV7-2 to TRBJ1-5; D remains unclear. The V end lost 5 bases, the J end lost 3 bases, and 11 bases lay between the germline ends. CDR3 length: 14 amino acids. Germline lookup yields CDR1 SGHTA and CDR2 FQGNSA. CDR3 bases: TGTGCCAGCAGCCTATCGAGGAACAATCAGCCCCAGCATTTT. Amino acids: CASSLSRNNQPQHF.

This clone was seen a single time. The CDR3 protein is CASMTLTGGNTEAFF. The CDR3 DNA follows: TGTGCCAGTATGACTCTGACAGGTGGGAACACTGAAGCTTTCTTT. The genes are TRBV19 and TRBJ1-1, with D possibly matching TRBD1 (6 bases). Trimming left V 7 bases short and J 1 base short, with 16 bases between. CDR1 and CDR2 from the germline V gene are LNHDA and SQIVND (reference sequence). This CDR3 is 15 amino acids long.

This chain uses TRBV6-5 with TRBJ1-2; 7 nucleotides line up with TRBD1. The CDR3 spans 14 residues. The junction had 10 bases not matched to a gene; V was cut back by 5 bases and J by 7 bases. From germline, CDR1 is MNHEY and CDR2 SVGAGI. CDR3 coding DNA: TGTGCCAGCAGTCCCCCGGGACAGTTTAGTGGCTACACCTTC. Translation: CASSPPGQFSGYTF.

CDR3 sequence reads: CASSLGQGAEAFF. The CDR3 DNA sequence: TGTGCCAGCAGTCTGGGACAGGGAGCTGAAGCTTTCTTT. This chain links TRBV13 with TRBJ1-1; 9 bases fit TRBD1. Trimming removed 6 bases from V and 6 bases from J; junction bases left unmatched: 5. The germline V gene has CDR1 PRHDT and CDR2 FYEKMQ (reference sequence). CDR3 size: 13 residues.

This chain joins TRBV3-1 (or the pseudogene TRBV3-2) and TRBJ1-2; 9 bases map to TRBD1. Trimming cost V 4 bases and J 4 bases; bases outside gene matches: 4. The CDR3 extends over 14 amino acids. CDR1 is LGHDT and CDR2 is YNNKEL in the germline V gene (reference sequence). In nucleotides, the CDR3 is TGTGCCAGCAGCCGGGGACAGGGAATCTATGGCTACACCTTC. It encodes CASSRGQGIYGYTF.

This chain uses TRBV6-5 with TRBJ2-7; D might be TRBD2 (5 bases). This CDR3 is 15 amino acids long. The germline gives CDR1 MNHEY, CDR2 SVGAGI. Trimming stripped 2 bases from V and 5 bases from J, with 16 bases between. In nucleotides, the CDR3 is TGTGCCAGCAGTTACCGGCCCCGGAGGTTCGACGAGCAGTACTTC. Encoded protein: CASSYRPRRFDEQYF.

The gene calls are TRBV14 and TRBJ1-2; 7 positions match TRBD1. The V and J ends lost 4 bases and 6 bases, in that order; junction bases with no gene match: 11. Germline CDR1 and CDR2: SGHDN and FVKESK. The CDR3 has 15 amino acids. The CDR3 protein is CASSRWGWDSDGYTF. For the CDR3, the DNA is TGTGCCAGCAGCCGATGGGGGTGGGACAGCGATGGCTACACCTTC.

This clone was observed a few times. The chain couples TRBV6-5 to TRBJ1-3; TRBD1 is a possible D gene (5 bases). CDR1 and CDR2 from the germline V gene are MNHEY and SVGAGI. The CDR3 covers 16 residues. Trimming took 2 bases from V and 1 from J, leaving 12 bases between them. CDR3 protein: CASSYTFGGSGNTIYF. The CDR3 bases are TGTGCCAGCAGTTACACCTTTGGGGGGTCTGGAAACACCATATATTTT.

Judged by abundance, this clone is medium-sized. The same CDR3 is also encoded by other DNA sequences in this sample. The gene calls are TRBV16 and TRBJ1-1, with D possibly matching TRBD1 (5 bases). This CDR3 is 13 amino acids long. CDR1 and CDR2 from the germline V gene are KGHSY and FQNENV. Trimming removed 4 bases at V and 0 bases at J, with 6 bases between. CDR3 nucleotides: TGTGCCAGCAGCCTGACAGTGAACACTGAAGCTTTCTTT. It translates to CASSLTVNTEAFF. The full variable domain, with the rest looked up from reference TRBV16 and TRBJ1-1, is GEEVAQTPKHLVRGEGQKAKLYCAPIKGHSYVFWYQQVLKNEFKFLISFQNENVFDETGMPKERFSAKCLPNSPCSLEIQATKLEDSAVYFCASSLTVNTEAFFGQGTRLTVV.